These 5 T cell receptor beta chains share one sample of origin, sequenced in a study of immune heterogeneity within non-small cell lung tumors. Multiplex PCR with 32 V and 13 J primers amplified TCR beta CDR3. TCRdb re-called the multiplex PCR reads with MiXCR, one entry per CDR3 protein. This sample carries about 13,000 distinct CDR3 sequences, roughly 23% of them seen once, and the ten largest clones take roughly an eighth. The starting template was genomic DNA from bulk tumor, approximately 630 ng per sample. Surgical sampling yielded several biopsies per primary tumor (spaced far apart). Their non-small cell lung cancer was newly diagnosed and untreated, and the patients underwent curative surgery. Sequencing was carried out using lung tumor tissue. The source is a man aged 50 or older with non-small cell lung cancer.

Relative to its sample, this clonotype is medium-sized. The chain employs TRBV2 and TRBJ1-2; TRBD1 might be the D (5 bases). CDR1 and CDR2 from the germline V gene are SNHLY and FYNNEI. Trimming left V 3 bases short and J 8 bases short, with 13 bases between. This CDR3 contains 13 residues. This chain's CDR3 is CASSDQAGSGYTF. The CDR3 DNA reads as TGTGCCAGCAGTGACCAGGCAGGGAGCGGCTACACCTTC.

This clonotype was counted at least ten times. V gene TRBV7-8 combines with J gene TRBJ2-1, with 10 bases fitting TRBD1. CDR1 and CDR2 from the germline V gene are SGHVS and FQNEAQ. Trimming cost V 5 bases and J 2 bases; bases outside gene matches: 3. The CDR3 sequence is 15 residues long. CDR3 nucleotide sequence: TGTGCCAGCAGCCGGGACAGGGGCCCCTACAATGAGCAGTTCTTC. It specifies CASSRDRGPYNEQFF.

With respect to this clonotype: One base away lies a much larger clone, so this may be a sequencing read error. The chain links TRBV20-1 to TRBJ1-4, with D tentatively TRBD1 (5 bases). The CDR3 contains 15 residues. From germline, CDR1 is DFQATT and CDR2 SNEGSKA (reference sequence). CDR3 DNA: TGCAGAGCTAGAGATCCGGGACGGGATAATGAAAAACTGTTTTTT. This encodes CRARDPGRDNEKLFF.

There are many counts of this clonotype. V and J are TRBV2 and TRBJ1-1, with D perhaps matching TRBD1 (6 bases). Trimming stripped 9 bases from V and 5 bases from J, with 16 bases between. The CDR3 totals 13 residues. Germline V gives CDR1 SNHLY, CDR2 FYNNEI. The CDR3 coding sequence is TGTGCCAGGGACACAGGGAGTAGGACTGAAGCTTTCTTT. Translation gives CARDTGSRTEAFF.

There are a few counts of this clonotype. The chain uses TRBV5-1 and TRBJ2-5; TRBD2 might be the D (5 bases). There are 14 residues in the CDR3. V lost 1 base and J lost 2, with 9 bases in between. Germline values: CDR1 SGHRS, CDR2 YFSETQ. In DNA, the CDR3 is TGCGCCAGCAGCTTGAGTACGGGGCAAGAGACCCAGTACTTC. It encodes CASSLSTGQETQYF.